The clone carrying this T cell receptor (beta chain) was picked up one time. Antigen unknown. Germline CDR1 reads SQVTM; CDR2 reads ANQGSEA. V was shortened by 7 bases and J by 6 bases, with 22 bases between the two germline ends. This CDR3 is built from 14 residues. The data stem from a study of CD8+ T cells in alopecia areata. Study conclusions and caveats: Clonality was higher in lesional than normal scalp, especially in alopecia totalis/universalis. Sequencing of scalp samples also captures resident alphabeta T cells of normal skin. Clarity of TCR sharing across patients fell short of that in mice, possibly HLA-related.

cDNA prepared by RNA extraction and subsequent reverse transcription served as the template for sequencing. TCRdb's copy holds only in-frame clones and misses some; the assay was immunoSEQ multiplex PCR. The table lists more than 90,000 clones, about 61% of them singletons. PBMCs served as the source from which CD4+ and CD8+ T cells were sorted. Source material: CD4+ T cells sorted from blood. V gene TRBV29-1 combines with J gene TRBJ2-7; D assignment may be TRBD1 or TRBD2 (5 bases each). This sequence was found in a human donor in good health. The CDR3 DNA reads TGCAGCGCAGAAGCCGGGACCCGGACCGCCGAGCAGTACTTC. The encoded protein is CSAEAGTRTAEQYF.